These 26 T cell receptor beta chains came from one sample sequenced in a study of cytomegalovirus exposure and HLA in healthy donors. The primer mix had 60 Vbeta and 13 Jbeta primers. Clones were read by immunoSEQ multiplex PCR, and TCRdb kept only the in-frame ones, dropping some. The sample yields approximately 70,000 clones, roughly 80% seen once. The sequencing input was PBMCs. Receptor source: a woman aged 25 to 39 in good health and CMV-seronegative.

Only a few counts were recorded for this clone. The rearrangement uses TRBV5-6 and TRBJ1-1, with D uncertain. Germline V CDR1 and CDR2: SGHDT, YYEEEE. This CDR3 has 13 residues. V dropped 0 bases and J dropped 4 bases, with 7 bases sitting between them. CDR3 DNA sequence: TGTGCCAGCAGCTTGGGACGGGGCACTGAAGCTTTCTTT. Amino acids: CASSLGRGTEAFF.

The genes are TRBV5-4 and TRBJ1-6, with D perhaps TRBD1 (5 bases). The CDR3 sequence is 15 residues long. Germline V lookup: CDR1 SGHNT, CDR2 YYREEE (reference sequence). Trimming took 0 bases from V and 10 from J, leaving 14 bases between them. The CDR3 DNA follows: TGTGCCAGCAGCTTGGATGGGGGGTTACGGTCACCCCTCCACTTT. This translates into CASSLDGGLRSPLHF.

The chain recombines TRBV19 with TRBJ2-1, with D hard to call. This CDR3 contains 15 residues. Per germline, CDR1 LNHDA and CDR2 SQIVND (reference sequence). The V end lost 4 bases, the J end lost 1 base, and 11 bases lay between the germline ends. The CDR3 DNA reads TGTGCCAGTAGTAGAAGAGCCGATTCCTACAATGAGCAGTTCTTC. Protein sequence: CASSRRADSYNEQFF.

In this sample, this clone turned up once. The chain uses TRBV4-3 and TRBJ1-2; D ambiguous. CDR3 length equals 15 residues. V was cut by 0 bases and J by 4 bases, with 12 bases left in between. Looked up from germline, CDR1 is LGHNA and CDR2 is YSLEER. The CDR3 loop reads CASSQDQRDSYGYTF. CDR3 nucleotide sequence: TGCGCCAGCAGCCAAGATCAACGGGATAGCTATGGCTACACCTTC.

The J gene is TRBJ1-1, the V gene TRBV18; 9 bases line up with TRBD1. The CDR3 is made up of 16 amino acids. With V trimmed by 2 bases and J by 1 base, 5 bases remained unmatched. Germline V gives CDR1 KGHSH, CDR2 LQKENI. CDR3 DNA sequence: TGTGCCAGCTCACCAGGGGACAGGGCAACGAACACTGAAGCTTTCTTT. Translating gives CASSPGDRATNTEAFF.

CDR3 bases: TGTGCCAGTAGCTTGAGGGAAGGAGGTTACACCTTC. This translates into CASSLREGGYTF. The chain is built from TRBV19 and TRBJ1-2; no firm D call. CDR1 is LNHDA and CDR2 is SQIVND in the germline V gene (reference sequence). Trimming shortened V by 6 bases and J by 11 bases, and 16 bases separated the two germline ends. The CDR3 consists of 12 residues.

The CDR3 sequence: CASSPSTSGVLYEQYF. The CDR3 region has the DNA TGTGCCAGCAGCCCTTCAACTAGCGGGGTGCTCTACGAGCAGTACTTC. The chain links TRBV5-4 to TRBJ2-7, with TRBD2 matching over 10 bases. The CDR3 has 16 residues. V shed 4 bases, J shed 3 bases, and the junction held 10 bases outside the gene matches. Germline values: CDR1 SGHNT, CDR2 YYREEE (reference sequence). Variable domain in full (rest from reference TRBV5-4 and TRBJ2-7): ETGVTQSPTHLIKTRGQQVTLRCSSQSGHNTVSWYQQALGQGPQFIFQYYREEENGRGNFPPRFSGLQFPNYSSELNVNALELDDSALYLCASSPSTSGVLYEQYFGPGTRLTVT.

This clone came up a few times. V and J are TRBV18 and TRBJ2-2, with 7 bases fitting TRBD1. The germline V gene encodes CDR1 KGHSH and CDR2 LQKENI. CDR3 size: 17 residues. The ends lost 4 bases at V and 1 base at J; junction bases unmatched: 9. For the CDR3, the DNA is TGTGCCAGCTCACTTGGGAACAGGGGTCAGAACACCGGGGAGCTGTTTTTT. Protein: CASSLGNRGQNTGELFF.

This clone was counted a single time. The V gene is TRBV13, the J gene TRBJ1-2, with a weak D call TRBD1 (6 bases). This CDR3 is built from 13 residues. The germline CDR1 and CDR2 sequences are PRHDT and FYEKMQ (reference sequence). The germline V and J ends were trimmed by 2 bases and 4 bases, with 8 bases remaining between them. CDR3 sequence: CASSLTGFYGYTF. CDR3 DNA: TGTGCCAGCAGCTTAACAGGGTTCTATGGCTACACCTTC.

A remark on this clone: Other nucleotide sequences from this sample produce the same CDR3. V gene TRBV27 combines with J gene TRBJ2-2; a weak D match, TRBD1 (5 bases). The germline V and J ends were trimmed by 2 bases and 4 bases, with 8 bases remaining between them. The CDR3 consists of 14 residues. The V gene's germline CDR1 is MNHEY and CDR2 SMNVEV (reference sequence). The CDR3 bases are TGTGCCAGCAGTTTAGGGGCAAGCACCGGGGAGCTGTTTTTT. Amino acid sequence: CASSLGASTGELFF.

The chain has TRBV19 and TRBJ2-7; D is unclear. V lost 0 bases and J lost 2, with 5 bases in between. There are 13 residues in the CDR3. Germline V gives CDR1 LNHDA, CDR2 SQIVND (reference sequence). The CDR3 sequence: CASSIDFAYEQYF. CDR3 DNA: TGTGCCAGTAGTATAGACTTCGCCTACGAGCAGTACTTC.

The chain recombines TRBV28 with TRBJ1-5, with 10 positions matching TRBD1. The CDR3 consists of 13 residues. Unmatched junction bases numbered 2, after V lost 6 bases and J lost 6 bases. CDR1 and CDR2 (germline): MDHEN, SYDVKM. CDR3 coding DNA: TGTGCCAGCAGAGGACAGGGGGGTCAGCCCCAGCATTTT. Translation gives CASRGQGGQPQHF. Supplemented by reference TRBV28 and TRBJ1-5, the full variable domain reads DVKVTQSSRYLVKRTGEKVFLECVQDMDHENMFWYRQDPGLGLRLIYFSYDVKMKEKGDIPEGYSVSREKKERFSLILESASTNQTSMYLCASRGQGGQPQHFGDGTRLSIL.

This clone was counted only a few times. The V gene is TRBV5-1, the J gene TRBJ1-4, with no clear D. V was clipped by 1 base and J by 4 bases, with 8 bases between them. This CDR3 has 14 residues. Germline CDR1 reads SGHRS; CDR2 reads YFSETQ. The CDR3 region has the DNA TGCGCCAGCAGCTTGTCCCAAATTAATGAAAAACTGTTTTTT. Translation gives CASSLSQINEKLFF.

The chain combines TRBV11-2 with TRBJ2-1; 9 bases map to TRBD2. Germline V gives CDR1 SGHAT, CDR2 FQNNGV. Trimming removed 5 bases from V and 10 bases from J; junction bases left unmatched: 12. The CDR3 has 15 residues. The CDR3 coding sequence is TGTGCCAGCAGCCGCGGGGGGGCTTCTACATGGGAGCAGTTCTTC. This sequence encodes CASSRGGASTWEQFF.

Only one count was recorded for this clone. The rearrangement links TRBV5-1 to TRBJ2-1; possible D gene TRBD2, 6 bases. Trimming pared 0 bases from V and 8 bases from J, leaving 21 bases between. Germline CDR1 reads SGHRS; CDR2 reads YFSETQ. CDR3 length: 17 residues. The CDR3 region has the DNA TGCGCCAGCAGCTTGGGAGCTGTCGGGAGTAGGGACGATGAGCAGTTCTTC. Protein: CASSLGAVGSRDDEQFF.

The V call is TRBV5-6, the J call TRBJ1-1, with TRBD1 matching 9 bases. The V segment lost 3 bases and the J segment 4 bases; nucleotides outside the gene matches: 13. The germline CDR1 and CDR2 sequences are SGHDT and YYEEEE. This CDR3 region has 17 residues. The CDR3 nucleotides are TGTGCCAGCAGCTATTTCACAGGGGGCATGTATGGCACTGAAGCTTTCTTT. Residues: CASSYFTGGMYGTEAFF.

The J gene is TRBJ2-5, the V gene TRBV6-5, with D possibly TRBD2 on 6 matching bases. Trimming cost V 6 bases and J 11 bases, with 22 bases left between them. Germline V lookup: CDR1 MNHEY, CDR2 SVGAGI. The CDR3 loop spans 14 amino acids. DNA for the CDR3: TGTGCCAGCAGGCCCGGGACTGAGAGTTTTGAGCAGTACTTC. It translates to CASRPGTESFEQYF.

This clone was picked up a small number of times. The CDR3 region is CASSWEARGIRGGHEAFF. CDR3 sequence (DNA): TGCGCCAGCAGCTGGGAGGCCAGGGGGATTCGGGGTGGGCATGAAGCTTTCTTT. The chain is built from TRBV5-1 and TRBJ1-1, with 7 positions matching TRBD1. Germline V CDR1 and CDR2: SGHRS, YFSETQ. The CDR3 spans 18 residues. The V and J ends lost 3 bases and 7 bases, in that order; junction bases with no gene match: 21.

The chain has TRBV19 and TRBJ2-7; the D is unclear. The length of the CDR3 is 13 residues. Trimming removed 1 base from V and 3 bases from J, with 7 bases in between. Germline CDR1 and CDR2: LNHDA and SQIVND (reference sequence). This CDR3 reads CASSIGRFYEQYF. In DNA, the CDR3 is TGTGCCAGTAGTATAGGCAGGTTCTACGAGCAGTACTTC.

The rearrangement joins TRBV6-5 to TRBJ2-7; D is uncertain. Germline V CDR1 and CDR2: MNHEY, SVGAGI. The CDR3 extends over 14 amino acids. V was shortened by 0 bases and J by 3 bases, with 9 bases between the two germline ends. The CDR3 here is CASSYSRQIYEQYF. The CDR3 DNA reads as TGTGCCAGCAGTTACTCGCGGCAGATCTACGAGCAGTACTTC.

This clone came up once. The chain is built from TRBV28 and TRBJ2-5, with D perhaps matching TRBD1 (8 bases). CDR1 MDHEN and CDR2 SYDVKM come from the germline V gene. V lost 8 bases to trimming and J lost 5 bases, with 12 bases between them. The CDR3 loop spans 12 amino acids. The CDR3 DNA is TGTGCCAGCGGACAGGGAGGGGAGACCCAGTACTTC. It encodes CASGQGGETQYF. Based on the CDR3 plus reference TRBV28 and TRBJ2-5, the full variable domain is DVKVTQSSRYLVKRTGEKVFLECVQDMDHENMFWYRQDPGLGLRLIYFSYDVKMKEKGDIPEGYSVSREKKERFSLILESASTNQTSMYLCASGQGGETQYFGPGTRLLVL.

The rearrangement uses TRBV5-1 and TRBJ2-7; D is unresolved. The V end lost 0 bases, the J end lost 3 bases, and 13 bases lay between the germline ends. In germline, CDR1 is SGHRS, CDR2 YFSETQ. The CDR3 length is 15 residues. CDR3 in amino acids: CASSLGAGYGYEQYF. As DNA, the CDR3 is TGCGCCAGCAGCTTGGGGGCCGGTTACGGCTACGAGCAGTACTTC.

This rearrangement joins TRBV18 to TRBJ2-7; 8 positions match TRBD1. The CDR3 covers 15 residues. The ends lost 3 bases at V and 3 bases at J; junction bases unmatched: 7. CDR1 is KGHSH, CDR2 LQKENI, per germline. Written as DNA, the CDR3 is TGTGCCAGCTCACCTCTCGGACAGGGTGGCTACGAGCAGTACTTC. Its protein product is CASSPLGQGGYEQYF.

V and J are TRBV19 and TRBJ2-5, with D possibly being TRBD1 (5 bases). CDR3 length: 14 residues. Germline V gene sequence: CDR1 LNHDA, CDR2 SQIVND (reference sequence). V was clipped by 5 bases and J by 7 bases, with 17 bases between them. The CDR3 DNA follows: TGTGCCAGTAGTCCAATACAAGGCCAGGGGACCCAGTACTTC. It yields the protein CASSPIQGQGTQYF.

The chain recombines TRBV14 with TRBJ2-7; 10 nucleotides line up with TRBD1. Trimming took 4 bases from V and 7 from J; bases not matched to a gene: 13. Germline CDR1 SGHDN, CDR2 FVKESK. CDR3 length: 16 residues. The CDR3 is CASSRWETGGKREQYF. The CDR3 DNA sequence: TGTGCCAGCAGCCGATGGGAGACAGGGGGCAAGAGGGAGCAGTACTTC. Together with reference TRBV14 and TRBJ2-7, the CDR3 gives the full variable domain: EAGVTQFPSHSVIEKGQTVTLRCDPISGHDNLYWYRRVMGKEIKFLLHFVKESKQDESGMPNNRFLAERTGGTYSTLKVQPAELEDSGVYFCASSRWETGGKREQYFGPGTRLTVT.

The chain uses TRBV19 and TRBJ2-5; no clear D gene. This CDR3 has 13 amino acids. Germline loops: CDR1 LNHDA, CDR2 SQIVND (reference sequence). With 4 bases removed from V and 5 bases from J, the gap between germline ends came to 11 bases. The CDR3 protein is CASSKADTETQYF. DNA of the CDR3: TGTGCCAGTAGTAAGGCGGATACGGAGACCCAGTACTTC.